One sample yielded the 30 T cell receptor beta chains listed below, sequenced in a study of Ad26.COV2.S vaccination and SARS-CoV-2 variants. Assay used: immunoSEQ multiplex PCR; TCRdb lists only in-frame clones, some missing. The sample carries some 390,000 clones, less than 90% recorded once. Sample treatment: some 20 received Ad26.COV2.S at low or high dose, single or two shots; 5 received placebo; per-sample allocation not given. The investigators took samples on day 63 after the first vaccine or placebo injection. Source: peripheral blood, taken in a trial of Ad26.COV2.S vaccine versus placebo. The origin of the receptors is a person between 18 and 65 years old who received the Ad26.COV2.S COVID-19 vaccine or a placebo.

The chain couples TRBV5-1 to TRBJ1-3; no clear D. The CDR3 sequence is 15 residues long. Germline lookup yields CDR1 SGHRS and CDR2 YFSETQ. The germline V and J ends were trimmed by 4 bases and 4 bases, with 15 bases remaining between them. The DNA of the CDR3 is TGCGCCAGCAGCCCCGCCGGGGTGAGAGGAAACACCATATATTTT. This encodes CASSPAGVRGNTIYF.

This chain uses TRBV3-1 (or the pseudogene TRBV3-2) with TRBJ2-3; TRBD2 agrees at 9 bases. Per the germline V gene, CDR1 is LGHDT and CDR2 is YNNKEL (reference sequence). The length of the CDR3 is 13 residues. Trimming cost V 2 bases and J 6 bases; bases outside gene matches: 0. CDR3 sequence: CASSQLAGDTQYF. Here the CDR3 DNA reads TGTGCCAGCAGCCAACTAGCGGGGGATACGCAGTATTTT.

The chain uses TRBV2 and TRBJ2-1; TRBD1 agrees at 12 bases. Unmatched junction bases numbered 8, after V lost 5 bases and J lost 9 bases. CDR3 size: 15 residues. Germline V gives CDR1 SNHLY, CDR2 FYNNEI. For the CDR3, the DNA is TGTGCCAGCAGTAACCCGGGACAGGGGGCAGGTGAGCAGTTCTTC. Translation gives CASSNPGQGAGEQFF.

The rearrangement joins TRBV11-2 to TRBJ1-2, with 7 bases that match TRBD1. The germline gives CDR1 SGHAT, CDR2 FQNNGV. The CDR3 length is 14 residues. V dropped 0 bases and J dropped 5; count of bases not matched to a gene: 3. The CDR3 reads CASSLETGVYGYTF. DNA for the CDR3: TGTGCCAGCAGCTTAGAAACAGGGGTGTATGGCTACACCTTC.

A remark on this clone: Its ends do not fully match the called genes, so a read error is possible. The chain couples TRBV7-9 to TRBJ1-5; D is unresolved. Per germline, CDR1 SEHNR and CDR2 FQNEAQ (reference sequence). The CDR3 consists of 12 residues. CDR3 region: CASSLDFKPQHF. CDR3 DNA sequence: TGTGCCAGCAGTTTAGATTTTAAGCCCCAGCATTTT.

The rearrangement links TRBV6-6 to TRBJ2-7; D is unclear. The V and J ends lost 2 bases and 0 bases respectively, with 14 bases between them. CDR3 length: 16 residues. Germline CDR1 is MNHNY and CDR2 is SVGAGI (reference sequence). CDR3 loop: CASSYGPPSSSYEQYF. The CDR3 nucleotides read TGTGCCAGCAGTTACGGCCCCCCGAGTAGCTCCTACGAGCAGTACTTC.

Only a few counts were recorded for this clone. This rearrangement joins TRBV7-9 to TRBJ2-5; weak D call: TRBD2 (5 bases). The V end lost 2 bases, the J end lost 3 bases, and 16 bases lay between the germline ends. The CDR3 is 16 residues long. CDR1 is SEHNR, CDR2 FQNEAQ, per germline (reference sequence). The CDR3: CASSLRRLAEEETQYF. CDR3 sequence (DNA): TGTGCCAGCAGCTTACGGAGGTTAGCAGAGGAAGAGACCCAGTACTTC.

This chain links TRBV25-1 with TRBJ1-2; D might be TRBD1 (6 bases). V lost 4 bases, J lost 3 bases, and 15 bases lay in between. The CDR3 covers 15 residues. Germline CDR1 reads MGHDK; CDR2 reads SYGVNS. CDR3 DNA sequence: TGTGCCAGCAGTGCCTTCACAGGGTATCACTATGGCTACACCTTC. Translating gives CASSAFTGYHYGYTF.

The chain recombines TRBV11-2 with TRBJ2-3; possibly TRBD1 or TRBD2 for D (6 bases each). This CDR3 has 14 residues. The germline V and J ends were trimmed by 4 bases and 11 bases, with 19 bases remaining between them. Germline V gene lookup returns CDR1 SGHAT and CDR2 FQNNGV. Here the CDR3 DNA reads TGTGCCAGCAGCTCTCCCCGGGGGCGGGGAGGGCAGTATTTT. Protein: CASSSPRGRGGQYF.

The V and J genes are TRBV6-2 or TRBV6-3 and TRBJ1-5; D unclear. The CDR3 is 19 amino acids. Per the germline V gene, CDR1 is MNHEY and CDR2 is SVGEGT. V was trimmed by 0 bases and J by 3 bases, leaving 21 bases between them. CDR3: CASSYSARVTPSPNQPQHF. In nucleotides, the CDR3 is TGTGCCAGCAGTTACTCAGCTCGGGTCACTCCTTCCCCCAATCAGCCCCAGCATTTT.

The rearrangement uses TRBV5-1 and TRBJ1-2; the match to TRBD1 covers 9 bases. The CDR3 sequence is 13 residues long. Germline V gene lookup returns CDR1 SGHRS and CDR2 YFSETQ. V trimming: 4 bases; J trimming: 9 bases; junction bases outside the gene matches: 7. The CDR3, as DNA: TGCGCCAGCAGCCCAGACACAGGGGGCAGCTACACCTTC. Encoded protein: CASSPDTGGSYTF.

The chain carries TRBV4-3 and TRBJ1-2; D may be TRBD1 (5 bases). V lost 0 bases and J lost 6, with 14 bases in between. Germline V gene data show CDR1 as LGHNA and CDR2 as YSLEER. This CDR3 spans 15 amino acids. The DNA for the CDR3 is TGCGCCAGCAGCCAAGATTTTTTCGGGGCTGATGGCTACACCTTC. It specifies CASSQDFFGADGYTF.

V is TRBV7-9 and J is TRBJ2-1; D is possibly TRBD2 (7 bases). The CDR3 contains 16 residues. Germline V lookup: CDR1 SEHNR, CDR2 FQNEAQ (reference sequence). Trimming shortened V by 3 bases and J by 8 bases, and 20 bases separated the two germline ends. The CDR3 sequence: CASSFWAGARGDEQFF. The CDR3 nucleotides are TGTGCCAGCAGCTTTTGGGCGGGGGCCCGGGGGGATGAGCAGTTCTTC.

This clone has just one count. The gene calls are TRBV7-9 and TRBJ2-7; TRBD1 matches 8 bases. The CDR3 loop spans 16 amino acids. The V segment lost 5 bases and the J segment 3 bases; nucleotides outside the gene matches: 12. Germline CDR1 reads SEHNR; CDR2 reads FQNEAQ (reference sequence). This CDR3 is CASSHQGQALFYEQYF. Here the CDR3 DNA reads TGTGCCAGCAGCCACCAGGGACAGGCGCTTTTCTACGAGCAGTACTTC.

The CDR3 DNA sequence: TGTGCCAGTAGTATAATAAGGGGTACCGCGAACACCGGGGAGCTGTTTTTT. This gives the protein CASSIIRGTANTGELFF. This chain joins TRBV19 and TRBJ2-2, with D maybe TRBD1 (5 bases). The CDR3 covers 17 residues. Germline CDR1 and CDR2: LNHDA and SQIVND (reference sequence). V was trimmed by 2 bases and J by 0 bases, leaving 13 bases between them.

This rearrangement joins TRBV6-5 to TRBJ1-2, with TRBD1 as a possible D gene (5 bases). This CDR3 is built from 14 residues. Deletions cut 4 bases from V and 7 bases from J, with 16 bases between. CDR1 is MNHEY and CDR2 is SVGAGI in the germline V gene. The CDR3 spells CASSSPGGTTGYTF. The CDR3 coding sequence is TGTGCCAGCAGTTCTCCGGGGGGGACGACTGGCTACACCTTC.

This chain links TRBV5-5 with TRBJ1-2, with D tentatively TRBD1 (5 bases). V was trimmed by 1 base and J by 5 bases, leaving 9 bases between them. Per the germline V gene, CDR1 is SGHKS and CDR2 is YYEKEE (reference sequence). This CDR3 has 13 residues. The CDR3 reads CASSLWAGYGYTF. CDR3 bases: TGTGCCAGCAGCTTGTGGGCAGGGTATGGCTACACCTTC.

The chain couples TRBV5-1 to TRBJ1-1; TRBD1 agrees at 10 bases. CDR1 and CDR2 from the germline V gene are SGHRS and YFSETQ. With V trimmed by 5 bases and J by 1 base, 11 bases remained unmatched. The CDR3 consists of 17 residues. CDR3 DNA sequence: TGCGCCAGCAGTTCCGGGACAGGGGAGGCCGCGAACACTGAAGCTTTCTTT. The encoded protein is CASSSGTGEAANTEAFF.

This sequence joins TRBV6-5 and TRBJ1-6; a weak D match, TRBD1 (6 bases). The CDR3 length is 14 residues. The ends were cut back, 5 bases at V and 10 bases at J, with 15 bases in the middle. Germline V gene sequence: CDR1 MNHEY, CDR2 SVGAGI. CDR3 protein: CASSRTDDGSPLHF. CDR3 DNA: TGTGCCAGCAGTCGGACAGACGACGGCTCACCCCTCCACTTT.

This chain connects TRBV5-1 to TRBJ2-7; 7 positions match TRBD1. Losses at the gene ends were 5 bases for V and 5 bases for J; bases not matched to a gene: 10. The CDR3 is 14 amino acids. From germline, CDR1 is SGHRS and CDR2 YFSETQ. CDR3 loop: CASSWLGGSNEQYF. CDR3 coding DNA: TGCGCCAGCAGTTGGCTAGGGGGCTCTAACGAGCAGTACTTC.

This clone has a handful of counts. The V call is TRBV6-5, the J call TRBJ2-7; D may be TRBD2 (6 bases). There are 13 residues in the CDR3. CDR1 and CDR2 from the germline V gene are MNHEY and SVGAGI. Trimming shortened V by 0 bases and J by 5 bases, and 8 bases separated the two germline ends. CDR3 loop: CASSYSRRDEQYF. The CDR3 region has the DNA TGTGCCAGCAGTTACTCTAGGAGGGACGAGCAGTACTTC.

The chain employs TRBV27 and TRBJ1-3; possibly TRBD1 for D (5 bases). The CDR3 runs to 13 residues. Trimming left V 6 bases short and J 1 base short, with 7 bases between. Germline V CDR1 and CDR2: MNHEY, SMNVEV (reference sequence). CDR3 amino acids: CASRRQSGNTIYF. CDR3 DNA sequence: TGTGCCAGCAGGCGACAGTCTGGAAACACCATATATTTT.

The rearrangement links TRBV19 to TRBJ2-5, with D maybe TRBD1 (5 bases). Germline CDR1 reads LNHDA; CDR2 reads SQIVND (reference sequence). Between the trimmed V and J ends, which lost 6 bases and 5 bases, there was a span of 10 bases. The CDR3 contains 12 residues. The CDR3 here is CASSGQFETQYF. The CDR3 DNA sequence: TGTGCCAGTAGCGGACAATTCGAGACCCAGTACTTC.

The V call is TRBV11-1, the J call TRBJ2-7, with 8 bases identical to TRBD1. This CDR3 spans 14 amino acids. J was trimmed by 7 bases and V by 3 bases; bases with no gene match: 8. The germline V gene encodes CDR1 SGHAT and CDR2 FQDESV (reference sequence). This CDR3 reads CASSFGQGFLEQYF. The CDR3 nucleotides are TGTGCCAGCAGCTTCGGACAGGGCTTTTTGGAGCAGTACTTC.

The V gene is TRBV10-3, the J gene TRBJ1-2, with 9 nucleotides matching TRBD1. This CDR3 is built from 14 residues. The germline CDR1 and CDR2 sequences are ENHRY and SYGVKD. The V segment lost 2 bases and the J segment 6 bases; nucleotides outside the gene matches: 4. This CDR3 is CAISEGTGWNGYTF. Written as DNA, the CDR3 is TGTGCCATCAGTGAGGGGACAGGGTGGAATGGCTACACCTTC.

This chain links TRBV3-1 (or the pseudogene TRBV3-2) with TRBJ2-3; D unresolved. Germline CDR1 and CDR2: LGHDT and YNNKEL (reference sequence). The V gene lost 1 base and the J gene lost 5 bases, with 10 bases spanning the gap. This CDR3 is 14 amino acids long. This CDR3 reads CASSQGTTLDTQYF. In DNA, the CDR3 is TGTGCCAGCAGCCAAGGTACAACATTAGATACGCAGTATTTT.

This chain joins TRBV19 and TRBJ1-1; D call uncertain. The V gene lost 1 base and the J gene lost 2 bases, with 8 bases spanning the gap. The CDR3 contains 14 residues. Germline lookup yields CDR1 LNHDA and CDR2 SQIVND (reference sequence). The CDR3 nucleotides are TGTGCCAGTAGTATAGGGCCGGGAAACACTGAAGCTTTCTTT. This translates into CASSIGPGNTEAFF.

The chain combines TRBV15 with TRBJ2-1; D is unresolved. The germline V gene has CDR1 LNHNV and CDR2 YYDKDF (reference sequence). This CDR3 contains 15 residues. Trimming removed 0 bases from V and 3 bases from J, with 9 bases in between. This CDR3 reads CATSRELPSYNEQFF. CDR3 bases: TGTGCCACCAGCAGAGAGTTACCGAGCTACAATGAGCAGTTCTTC. The full variable domain, completed using reference TRBV15 and TRBJ2-1, is DAMVIQNPRYQVTQFGKPVTLSCSQTLNHNVMYWYQQKSSQAPKLLFHYYDKDFNNEADTPDNFQSRRPNTSFCFLDIRSPGLGDTAMYLCATSRELPSYNEQFFGPGTRLTVL.

V usage is TRBV5-8 and J usage is TRBJ1-6; weak D call: TRBD1 (5 bases). Germline-derived CDR1 and CDR2 are SGHTS and YDEGEE. Trimming left V 0 bases short and J 7 bases short, with 11 bases between. The CDR3 has 15 residues. In DNA form, the CDR3 reads TGTGCCAGCAGCTTGGGGGGGTTGGCGAATTCACCCCTCCACTTT. The encoded protein is CASSLGGLANSPLHF.

This sequence joins TRBV7-9 and TRBJ2-3, with a tentative D call TRBD2 (5 bases). Germline V lookup: CDR1 SEHNR, CDR2 FQNEAQ (reference sequence). The CDR3 extends over 16 amino acids. Deletions cut 5 bases from V and 4 bases from J, with 19 bases between. CDR3 DNA: TGTGCCAGCAGCCCCCTGAGGGTATCGGGGTCAGATACGCAGTATTTT. It encodes CASSPLRVSGSDTQYF.